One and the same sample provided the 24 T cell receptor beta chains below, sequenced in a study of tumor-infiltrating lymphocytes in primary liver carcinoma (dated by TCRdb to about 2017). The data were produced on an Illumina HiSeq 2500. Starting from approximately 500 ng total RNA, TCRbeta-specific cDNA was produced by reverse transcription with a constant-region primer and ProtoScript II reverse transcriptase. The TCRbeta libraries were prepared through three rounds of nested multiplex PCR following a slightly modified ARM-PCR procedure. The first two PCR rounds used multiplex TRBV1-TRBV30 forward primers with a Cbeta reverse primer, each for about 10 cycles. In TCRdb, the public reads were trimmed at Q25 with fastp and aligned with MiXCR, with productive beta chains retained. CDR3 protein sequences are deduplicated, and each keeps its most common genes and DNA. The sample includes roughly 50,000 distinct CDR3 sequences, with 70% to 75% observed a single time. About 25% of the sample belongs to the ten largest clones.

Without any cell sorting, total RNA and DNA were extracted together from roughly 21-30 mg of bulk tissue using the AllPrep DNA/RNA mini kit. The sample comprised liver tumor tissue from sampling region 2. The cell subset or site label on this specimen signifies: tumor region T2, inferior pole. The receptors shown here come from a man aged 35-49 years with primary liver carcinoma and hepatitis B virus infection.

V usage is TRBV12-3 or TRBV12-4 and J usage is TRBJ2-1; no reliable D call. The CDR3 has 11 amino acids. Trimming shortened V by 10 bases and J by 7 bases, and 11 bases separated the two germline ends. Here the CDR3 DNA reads TGTGCCACCAATCGTCAGAATGAGCAGTTCTTC. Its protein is CATNRQNEQFF.

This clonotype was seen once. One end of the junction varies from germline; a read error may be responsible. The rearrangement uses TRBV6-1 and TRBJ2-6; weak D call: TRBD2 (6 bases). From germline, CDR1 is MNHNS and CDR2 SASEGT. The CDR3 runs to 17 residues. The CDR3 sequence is CASYPGGRGSGTNALTF. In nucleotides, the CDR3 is TGTGCTTCATATCCCGGGGGAAGGGGCTCTGGGACCAACGCCCTGACTTTC.

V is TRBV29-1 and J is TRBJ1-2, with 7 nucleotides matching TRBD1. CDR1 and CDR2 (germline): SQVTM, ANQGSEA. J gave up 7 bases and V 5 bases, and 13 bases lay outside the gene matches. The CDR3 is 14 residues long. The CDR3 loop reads CSVTPTGLDTGYTF. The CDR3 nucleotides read TGCAGCGTTACCCCGACAGGGCTTGATACTGGCTACACCTTC.

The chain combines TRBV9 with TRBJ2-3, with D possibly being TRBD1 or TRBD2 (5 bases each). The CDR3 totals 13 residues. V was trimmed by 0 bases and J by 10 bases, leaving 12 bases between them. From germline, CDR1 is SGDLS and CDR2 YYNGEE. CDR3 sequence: CASSVEGLGAQYF. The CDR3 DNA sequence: TGTGCCAGCAGCGTAGAGGGGTTGGGGGCGCAGTATTTT.

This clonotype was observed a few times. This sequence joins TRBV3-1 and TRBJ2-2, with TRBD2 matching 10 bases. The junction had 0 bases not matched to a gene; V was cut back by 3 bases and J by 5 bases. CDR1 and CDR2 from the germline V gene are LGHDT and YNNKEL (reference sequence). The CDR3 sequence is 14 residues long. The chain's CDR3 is CASSQTSGTGELFF. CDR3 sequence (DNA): TGTGCCAGCAGCCAGACTAGCGGGACCGGGGAGCTGTTTTTT.

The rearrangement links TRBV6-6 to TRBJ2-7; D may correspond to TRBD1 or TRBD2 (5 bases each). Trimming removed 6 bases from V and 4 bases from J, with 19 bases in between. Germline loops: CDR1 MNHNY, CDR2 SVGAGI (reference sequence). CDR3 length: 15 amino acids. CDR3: CASRDHGAGSYEQYF. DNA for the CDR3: TGTGCCAGCAGGGATCACGGGGCAGGGTCATACGAGCAGTACTTC.

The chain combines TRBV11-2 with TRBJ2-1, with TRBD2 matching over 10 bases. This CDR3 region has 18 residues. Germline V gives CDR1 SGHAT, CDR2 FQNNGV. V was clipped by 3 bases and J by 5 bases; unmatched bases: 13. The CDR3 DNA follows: TGTGCCAGCAGCTTTCCTCGCCTAGCGGGAGAATCCCACAATGAGCAGTTCTTC. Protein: CASSFPRLAGESHNEQFF. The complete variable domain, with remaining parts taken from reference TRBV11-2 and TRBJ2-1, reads EAGVAQSPRYKIIEKRQSVAFWCNPISGHATLYWYQQILGQGPKLLIQFQNNGVVDDSQLPKDRFSAERLKGVDSTLKIQPAKLEDSAVYLCASSFPRLAGESHNEQFFGPGTRLTVL.

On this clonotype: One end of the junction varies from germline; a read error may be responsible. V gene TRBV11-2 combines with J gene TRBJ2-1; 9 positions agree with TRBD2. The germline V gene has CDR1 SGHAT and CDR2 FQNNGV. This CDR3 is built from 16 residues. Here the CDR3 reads CAGSSHPSGRIYEQFF. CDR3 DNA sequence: TGTGCCGGCAGCTCGCACCCCAGCGGGAGGATTTATGAGCAGTTCTTC.

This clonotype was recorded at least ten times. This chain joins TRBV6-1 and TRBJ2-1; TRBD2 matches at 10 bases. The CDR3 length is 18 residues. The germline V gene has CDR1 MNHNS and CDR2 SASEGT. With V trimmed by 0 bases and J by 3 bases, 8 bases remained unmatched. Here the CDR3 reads CASSEAHPGTSVYNEQFF. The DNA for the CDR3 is TGTGCCAGCAGTGAAGCCCACCCCGGGACTAGCGTCTACAATGAGCAGTTCTTC.

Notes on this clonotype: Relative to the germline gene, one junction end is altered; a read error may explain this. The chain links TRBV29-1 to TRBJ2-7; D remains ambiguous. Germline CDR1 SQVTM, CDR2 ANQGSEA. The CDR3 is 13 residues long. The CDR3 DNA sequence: TGCAACGTTGAATTAACAGAATCCTACGGGCAGTACTTC. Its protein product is CNVELTESYGQYF.

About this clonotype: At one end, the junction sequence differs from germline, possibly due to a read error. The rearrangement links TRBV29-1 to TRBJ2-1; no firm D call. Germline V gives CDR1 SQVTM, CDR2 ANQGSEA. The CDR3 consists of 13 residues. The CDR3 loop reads CSARGGIYNGQFF. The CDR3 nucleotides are TGCAGCGCCCGTGGCGGTATCTACAATGGGCAGTTCTTC.

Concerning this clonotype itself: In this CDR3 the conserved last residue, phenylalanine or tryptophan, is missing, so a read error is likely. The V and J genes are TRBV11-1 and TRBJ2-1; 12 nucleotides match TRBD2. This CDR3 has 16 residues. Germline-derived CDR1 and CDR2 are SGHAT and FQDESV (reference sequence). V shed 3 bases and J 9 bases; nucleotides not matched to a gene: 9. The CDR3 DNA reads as TGTGCCAGCAGCTTTCGACTAGCGGGAGATATCATTGAGCAGTTCTTA. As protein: CASSFRLAGDIIEQFL.

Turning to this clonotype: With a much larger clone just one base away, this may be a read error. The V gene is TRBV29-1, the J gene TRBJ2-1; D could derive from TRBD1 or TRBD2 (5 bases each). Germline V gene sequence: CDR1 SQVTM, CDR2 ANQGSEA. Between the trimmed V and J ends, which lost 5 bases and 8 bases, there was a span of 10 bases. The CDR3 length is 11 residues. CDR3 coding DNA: TGCAGCGTTCACCGGGGCGATGAGCAGTTCTTC. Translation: CSVHRGDEQFF.

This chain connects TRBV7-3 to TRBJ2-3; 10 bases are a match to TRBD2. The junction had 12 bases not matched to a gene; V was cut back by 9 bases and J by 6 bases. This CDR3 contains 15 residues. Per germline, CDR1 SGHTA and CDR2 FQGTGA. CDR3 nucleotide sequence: TGTGCCAGTAACTTATCTAGCGGGAGTAGTGATACGCAGTATTTT. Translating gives CASNLSSGSSDTQYF.

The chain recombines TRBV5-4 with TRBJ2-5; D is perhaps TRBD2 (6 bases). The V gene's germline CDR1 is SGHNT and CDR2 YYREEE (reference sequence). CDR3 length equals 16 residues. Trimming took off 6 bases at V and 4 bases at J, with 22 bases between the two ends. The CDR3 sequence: CASNSTTSGSGETQYF. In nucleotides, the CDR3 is TGTGCCAGCAACTCTACGACTAGTGGGAGTGGAGAGACCCAGTACTTC.

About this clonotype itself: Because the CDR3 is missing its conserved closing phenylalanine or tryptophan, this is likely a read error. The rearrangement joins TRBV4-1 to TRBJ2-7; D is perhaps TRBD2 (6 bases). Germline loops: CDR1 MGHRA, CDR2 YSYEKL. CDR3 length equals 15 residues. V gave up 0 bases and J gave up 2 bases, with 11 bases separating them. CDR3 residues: CASSQEGLAAYEQYL. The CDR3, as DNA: TGCGCCAGCAGCCAAGAGGGATTAGCGGCCTACGAGCAGTACCTC.

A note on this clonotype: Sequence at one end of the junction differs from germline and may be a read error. The CDR3 sequence is CAGSSRNGSTDTQYF. DNA of the CDR3: TGTGCCGGCAGTTCCCGCAACGGGAGCACAGATACGCAGTATTTT. The rearrangement links TRBV6-2 or TRBV6-3 to TRBJ2-3; D is undetermined. The CDR3 runs to 15 residues. Looked up from germline, CDR1 is MNHEY and CDR2 is SVGEGT.

DNA of the CDR3: TGTGCCAGTAGCGCTAGCACGTGGGTAAACCGCCAAGAGACCCAGTACTTC. Encoded protein: CASSASTWVNRQETQYF. The V call is TRBV6-1, the J call TRBJ2-5; D might be TRBD2 (5 bases). Germline CDR1 is MNHNS and CDR2 is SASEGT. The V end lost 9 bases, the J end lost 1 base, and 24 bases lay between the germline ends. This CDR3 has 17 residues.

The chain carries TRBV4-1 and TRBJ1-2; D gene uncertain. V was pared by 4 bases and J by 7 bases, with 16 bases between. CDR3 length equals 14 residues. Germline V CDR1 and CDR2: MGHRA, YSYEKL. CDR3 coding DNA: TGCGCCAGCAGCCCCAGAGAAGGGCGCTGTGGCTACACCTTC. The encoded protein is CASSPREGRCGYTF.

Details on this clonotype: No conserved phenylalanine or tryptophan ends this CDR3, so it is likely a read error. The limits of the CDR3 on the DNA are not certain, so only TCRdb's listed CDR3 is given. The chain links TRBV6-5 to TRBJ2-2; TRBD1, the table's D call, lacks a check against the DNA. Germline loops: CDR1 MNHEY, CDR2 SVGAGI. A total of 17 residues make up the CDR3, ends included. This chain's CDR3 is CASSYSTKQGGSGELSL.

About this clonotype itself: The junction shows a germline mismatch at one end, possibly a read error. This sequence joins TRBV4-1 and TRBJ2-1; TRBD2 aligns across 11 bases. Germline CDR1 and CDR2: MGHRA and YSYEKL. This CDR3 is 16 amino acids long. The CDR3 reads CASSQMGLAAGNEQFF. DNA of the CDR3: TGTGCCAGCAGCCAGATGGGACTAGCGGCGGGTAATGAGCAGTTCTTC.

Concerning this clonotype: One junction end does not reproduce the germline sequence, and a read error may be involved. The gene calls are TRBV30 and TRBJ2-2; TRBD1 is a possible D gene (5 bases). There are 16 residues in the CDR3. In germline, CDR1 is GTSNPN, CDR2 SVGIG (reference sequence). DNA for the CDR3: TGTGCCAGGATCGCCTTTGGGGCGGACGACACCAGGGAGCTGTTTTTT. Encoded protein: CARIAFGADDTRELFF.

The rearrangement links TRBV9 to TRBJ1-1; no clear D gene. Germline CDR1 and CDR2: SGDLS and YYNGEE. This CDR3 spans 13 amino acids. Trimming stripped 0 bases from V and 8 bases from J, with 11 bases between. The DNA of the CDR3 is TGTGCCAGCAGCGTAGGCGTCAGCACAGAAGCTTTCTTT. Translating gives CASSVGVSTEAFF.

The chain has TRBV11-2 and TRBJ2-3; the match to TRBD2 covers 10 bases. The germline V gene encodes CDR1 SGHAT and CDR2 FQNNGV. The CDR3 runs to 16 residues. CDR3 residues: CVRSLEGLAWTDTQYF. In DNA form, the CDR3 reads TGTGTCAGGAGCTTAGAGGGACTAGCGTGGACTGATACGCAGTATTTT. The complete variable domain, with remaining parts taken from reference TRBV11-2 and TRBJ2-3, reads EAGVAQSPRYKIIEKRQSVAFWCNPISGHATLYWYQQILGQGPKLLIQFQNNGVVDDSQLPKDRFSAERLKGVDSTLKIQPAKLEDSAVYLCVRSLEGLAWTDTQYFGPGTRLTVL.